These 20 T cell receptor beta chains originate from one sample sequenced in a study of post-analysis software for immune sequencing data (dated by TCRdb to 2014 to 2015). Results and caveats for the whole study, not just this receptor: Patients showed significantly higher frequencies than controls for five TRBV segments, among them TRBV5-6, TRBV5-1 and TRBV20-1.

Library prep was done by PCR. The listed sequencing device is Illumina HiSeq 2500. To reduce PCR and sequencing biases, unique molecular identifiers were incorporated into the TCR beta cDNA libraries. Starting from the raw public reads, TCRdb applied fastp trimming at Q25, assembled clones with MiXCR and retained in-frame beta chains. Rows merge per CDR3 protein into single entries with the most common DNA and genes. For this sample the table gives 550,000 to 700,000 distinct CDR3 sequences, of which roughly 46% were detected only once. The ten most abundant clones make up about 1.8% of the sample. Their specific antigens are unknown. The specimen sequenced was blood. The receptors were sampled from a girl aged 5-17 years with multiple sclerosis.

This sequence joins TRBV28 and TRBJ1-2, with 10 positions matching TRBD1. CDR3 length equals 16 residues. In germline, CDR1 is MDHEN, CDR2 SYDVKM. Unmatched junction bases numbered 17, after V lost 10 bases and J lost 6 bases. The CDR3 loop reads CATKSPGTGDRDGYTF. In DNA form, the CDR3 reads TGTGCCACCAAGTCGCCCGGGACAGGGGATCGGGATGGCTACACCTTC.

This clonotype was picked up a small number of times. CDR3 sequence (DNA): TGTGCCAGCAGCGCGGACACCTCAACCTACGAGCAGTACTTC. This codes for CASSADTSTYEQYF. The rearrangement links TRBV7-9 to TRBJ2-7, with D maybe TRBD1 (5 bases). In germline, CDR1 is SEHNR, CDR2 FQNEAQ (reference sequence). The CDR3 is 14 residues long. Trimming removed 5 bases at V and 2 bases at J, with 13 bases between.

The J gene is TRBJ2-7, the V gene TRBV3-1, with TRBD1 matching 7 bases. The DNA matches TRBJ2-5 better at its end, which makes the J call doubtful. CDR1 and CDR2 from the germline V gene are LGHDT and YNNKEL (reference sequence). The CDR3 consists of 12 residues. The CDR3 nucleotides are TGTGCCAGTGGACAGGTGCAAGAGACCCAGTACTTC. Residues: CASGQVQETQYF.

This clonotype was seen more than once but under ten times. The CDR3, as DNA: TGTGCCAGCAGCTACTCACAGGGAGGCGAGCAGTACTTC. Translated: CASSYSQGGEQYF. This chain links TRBV7-6 with TRBJ2-5; D assignment may be TRBD1 or TRBD2 (6 bases each). The J call is doubtful: the DNA matches TRBJ2-7 better. Germline assignment: CDR1 SGHVS and CDR2 FNYEAQ. The CDR3 spans 13 residues.

The CDR3 spells CASSLNNSPLHF. DNA of the CDR3: TGTGCCAGCAGCCTTAATAATTCACCCCTCCACTTT. The chain has TRBV12-3 or TRBV12-4 and TRBJ1-6; D remains ambiguous. The CDR3 is 12 residues long. V lost 6 bases and J 5 bases, leaving 5 bases between the germline ends.

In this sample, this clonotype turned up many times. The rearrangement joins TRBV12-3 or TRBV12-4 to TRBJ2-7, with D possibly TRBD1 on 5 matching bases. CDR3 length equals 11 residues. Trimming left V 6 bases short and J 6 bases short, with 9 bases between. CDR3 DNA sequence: TGTGCCAGCAGCAGGACACTCGAGCAGTACTTC. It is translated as CASSRTLEQYF.

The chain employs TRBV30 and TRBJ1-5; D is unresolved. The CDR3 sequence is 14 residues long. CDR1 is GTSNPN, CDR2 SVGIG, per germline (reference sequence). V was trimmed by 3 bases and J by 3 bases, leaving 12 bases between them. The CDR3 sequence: CAWSHRAHNQPQHF. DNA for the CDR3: TGTGCCTGGAGCCACCGGGCCCACAATCAGCCCCAGCATTTT. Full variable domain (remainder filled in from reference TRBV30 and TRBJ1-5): SQTIHQWPATLVQPVGSPLSLECTVEGTSNPNLYWYRQAAGRGLQLLFYSVGIGQISSEVPQNLSASRPQDRQFILSSKKLLLSDSGFYLCAWSHRAHNQPQHFGDGTRLSIL.

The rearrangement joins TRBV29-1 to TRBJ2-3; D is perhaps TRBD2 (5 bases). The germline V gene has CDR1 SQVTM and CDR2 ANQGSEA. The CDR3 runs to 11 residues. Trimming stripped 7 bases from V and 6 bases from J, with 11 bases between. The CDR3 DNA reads TGCAGCGCACCGGCGGGTGATACGCAGTATTTT. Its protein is CSAPAGDTQYF.

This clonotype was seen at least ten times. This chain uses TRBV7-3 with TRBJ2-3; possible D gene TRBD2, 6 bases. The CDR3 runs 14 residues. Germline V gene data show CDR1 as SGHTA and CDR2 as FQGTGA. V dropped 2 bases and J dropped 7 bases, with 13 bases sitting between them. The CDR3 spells CASSLSGLRNTQYF. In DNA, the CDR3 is TGTGCCAGCAGCTTATCGGGACTCCGTAATACGCAGTATTTT.

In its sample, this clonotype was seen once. CDR3 nucleotides: TGCGCCAGCAGCCTAGGTCGAAGGGTACCTCACTACGAGCAGTACTTC. Protein product: CASSLGRRVPHYEQYF. V is TRBV4-1 and J is TRBJ2-4, with no clear D. Judging by the DNA end, TRBJ2-7 fits better; the J call may be wrong. Germline loops: CDR1 MGHRA, CDR2 YSYEKL. The CDR3 extends over 16 amino acids.

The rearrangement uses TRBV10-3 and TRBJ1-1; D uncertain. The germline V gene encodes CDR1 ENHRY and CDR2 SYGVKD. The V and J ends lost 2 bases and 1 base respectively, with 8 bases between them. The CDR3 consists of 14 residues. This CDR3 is CAISEGGSNTEAFF. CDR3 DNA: TGTGCCATCAGTGAGGGAGGGTCGAACACTGAAGCTTTCTTT.

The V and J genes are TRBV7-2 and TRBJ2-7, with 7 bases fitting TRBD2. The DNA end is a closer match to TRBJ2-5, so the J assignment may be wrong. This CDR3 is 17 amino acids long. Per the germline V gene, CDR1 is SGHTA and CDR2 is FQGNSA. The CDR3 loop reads CASSLGWEGTPSETQYF. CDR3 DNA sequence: TGTGCCAGCAGCTTAGGGTGGGAGGGGACTCCCTCCGAGACCCAGTACTTC.

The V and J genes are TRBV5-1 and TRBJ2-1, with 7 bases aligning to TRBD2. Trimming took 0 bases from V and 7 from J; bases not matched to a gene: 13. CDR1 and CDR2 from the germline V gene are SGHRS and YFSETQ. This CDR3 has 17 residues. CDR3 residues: CASSLEASGQTGNEQFF. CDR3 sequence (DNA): TGCGCCAGCAGCTTGGAAGCTAGCGGCCAGACTGGGAATGAGCAGTTCTTC.

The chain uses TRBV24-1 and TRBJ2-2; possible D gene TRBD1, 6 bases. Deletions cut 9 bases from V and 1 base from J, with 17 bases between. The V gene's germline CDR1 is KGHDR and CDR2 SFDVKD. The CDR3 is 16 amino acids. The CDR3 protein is CATAPTGTQNTGELFF. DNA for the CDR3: TGTGCCACCGCCCCCACCGGGACACAGAACACCGGGGAGCTGTTTTTT.

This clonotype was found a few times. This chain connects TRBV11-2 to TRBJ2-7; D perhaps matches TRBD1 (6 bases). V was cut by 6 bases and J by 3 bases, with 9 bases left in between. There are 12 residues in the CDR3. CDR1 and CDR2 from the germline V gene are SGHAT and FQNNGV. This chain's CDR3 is CASRGTFYEQYF. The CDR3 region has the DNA TGTGCCAGCAGAGGGACATTCTACGAGCAGTACTTC.

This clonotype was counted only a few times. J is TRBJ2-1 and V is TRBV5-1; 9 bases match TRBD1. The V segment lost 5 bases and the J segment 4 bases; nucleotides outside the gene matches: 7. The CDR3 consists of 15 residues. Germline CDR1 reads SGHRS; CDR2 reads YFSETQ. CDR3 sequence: CASRHSGQGYNEQFF. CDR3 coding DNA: TGCGCCAGCAGGCATTCGGGACAGGGTTACAATGAGCAGTTCTTC.

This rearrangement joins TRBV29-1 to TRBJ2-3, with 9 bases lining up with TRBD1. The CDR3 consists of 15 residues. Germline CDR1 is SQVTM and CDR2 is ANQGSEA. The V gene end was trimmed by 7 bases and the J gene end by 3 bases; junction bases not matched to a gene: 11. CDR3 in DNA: TGCAGCGGATACCGGGACAGGGTTACAACAGATACGCAGTATTTT. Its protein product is CSGYRDRVTTDTQYF.

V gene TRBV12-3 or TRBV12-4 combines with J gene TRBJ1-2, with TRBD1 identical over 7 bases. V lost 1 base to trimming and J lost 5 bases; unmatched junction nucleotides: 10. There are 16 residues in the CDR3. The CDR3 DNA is TGTGCCAGCAGTTTAGTATCGGGGAACAGGGGTTATGGCTACACCTTC. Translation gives CASSLVSGNRGYGYTF.

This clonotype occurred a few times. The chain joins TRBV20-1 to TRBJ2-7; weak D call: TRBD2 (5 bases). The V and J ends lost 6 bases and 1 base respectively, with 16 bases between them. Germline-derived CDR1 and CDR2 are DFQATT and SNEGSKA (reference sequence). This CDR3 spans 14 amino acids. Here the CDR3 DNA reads TGCAGTGCCGTTCGAGAGCGGTCTTCCTACGAGCAGTACTTC. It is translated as CSAVRERSSYEQYF.

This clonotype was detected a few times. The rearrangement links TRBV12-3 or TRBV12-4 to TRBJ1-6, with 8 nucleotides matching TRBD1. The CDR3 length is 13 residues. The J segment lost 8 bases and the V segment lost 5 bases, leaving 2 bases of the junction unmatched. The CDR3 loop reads CASSPDRDSPLHF. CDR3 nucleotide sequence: TGTGCCAGCAGTCCGGACAGGGATTCACCCCTCCACTTT.